The 19 T cell receptor beta chains listed next were all sequenced from one sample in a study of blood T cell repertoires in COVID-19. TCRdb keeps only in-frame clones here, not all; method: immunoSEQ multiplex PCR. Here the sample spans 250,000 or so clones, 80% to 90% being singletons. Sequenced input: PBMCs or T cells enriched from blood (not recorded which). The source is a woman aged 45 to 65 who had been exposed to COVID-19.

The rearrangement joins TRBV29-1 to TRBJ1-1; D is possibly TRBD1 (6 bases). Trimming stripped 5 bases from V and 0 bases from J, with 16 bases between. The CDR3 covers 15 residues. Per the germline V gene, CDR1 is SQVTM and CDR2 is ANQGSEA. CDR3 nucleotide sequence: TGCAGCGTTTTGACCCTACAGGGAATGAACACTGAAGCTTTCTTT. It codes for CSVLTLQGMNTEAFF.

The CDR3 DNA reads TGTGCCAGCGGAGGACAGGGATCCGAAAAACTGTTTTTT. Translated, it gives CASGGQGSEKLFF. The chain uses TRBV6-1 and TRBJ1-4, with 8 bases aligning to TRBD1. The V and J ends lost 8 bases and 8 bases, in that order; junction bases with no gene match: 7. The CDR3 loop spans 13 amino acids. The germline gives CDR1 MNHNS, CDR2 SASEGT.

The chain is built from TRBV11-2 and TRBJ2-7, with D possibly matching TRBD2 (6 bases). Trimming pared 3 bases from V and 0 bases from J, leaving 9 bases between. Germline V CDR1 and CDR2: SGHAT, FQNNGV. The CDR3 extends over 14 amino acids. The CDR3 nucleotides are TGTGCCAGCAGCTTGGGAGCGGGCTCCTACGAGCAGTACTTC. It codes for CASSLGAGSYEQYF.

The rearrangement joins TRBV27 to TRBJ1-1, with D possibly matching TRBD1 (6 bases). V dropped 5 bases and J dropped 2 bases, with 18 bases sitting between them. CDR1 MNHEY and CDR2 SMNVEV come from the germline V gene (reference sequence). The CDR3 extends over 16 amino acids. CDR3 DNA sequence: TGTGCCAGCAGTCTCCTCCCGGGACAAGGAAACACTGAAGCTTTCTTT. This translates into CASSLLPGQGNTEAFF.

V and J are TRBV12-2 and TRBJ2-5; TRBD2 is the table's D call and was not checked against the DNA. TRBV12-2 represents a pseudogene. The CDR3 is 15 amino acids. Here the CDR3 reads CASRLDWEGIETQYF. The CDR3 DNA reads as TGTGCAAGTCGCTTAGATTGGGAGGGGATAGAGACCCAGTACTTC.

The chain uses TRBV24-1 and TRBJ1-2, with 12 bases aligning to TRBD1. Trimming took 4 bases from V and 7 from J; bases not matched to a gene: 6. Germline V gene lookup returns CDR1 KGHDR and CDR2 SFDVKD. The length of the CDR3 is 15 residues. The chain's CDR3 is CATSDSGQGAPGYTF. The CDR3 nucleotides read TGTGCCACCAGTGACTCGGGACAGGGGGCCCCTGGCTACACCTTC.

The chain combines TRBV28 with TRBJ1-2; D might be TRBD1 (6 bases). The CDR3 covers 17 residues. Germline V gene data show CDR1 as MDHEN and CDR2 as SYDVKM. V dropped 3 bases and J dropped 2 bases, with 19 bases sitting between them. The CDR3 DNA follows: TGTGCCAGCAGTTTGGGCAGGGGAAGGGCCGAAAACTATGGCTACACCTTC. Amino acids: CASSLGRGRAENYGYTF.

The chain recombines TRBV5-1 with TRBJ2-7, with TRBD1 matching over 9 bases. This CDR3 spans 16 amino acids. CDR1 SGHRS and CDR2 YFSETQ come from the germline V gene. Trimming removed 4 bases from V and 0 bases from J; junction bases left unmatched: 8. CDR3 protein: CASSAGQGKTSYEQYF. Here the CDR3 DNA reads TGCGCCAGCAGCGCGGGACAGGGAAAAACCTCCTACGAGCAGTACTTC.

This chain uses TRBV5-1 with TRBJ1-1; no firm D call. V lost 5 bases and J 0 bases, leaving 17 bases between the germline ends. The CDR3 extends over 16 amino acids. Per germline, CDR1 SGHRS and CDR2 YFSETQ. The CDR3 loop reads CASSYIPGVMNTEAFF. The CDR3 bases are TGCGCCAGCAGTTATATCCCGGGAGTGATGAACACTGAAGCTTTCTTT.

This chain joins TRBV24-1 and TRBJ2-5; tentatively, D is TRBD1 (6 bases). Looked up from germline, CDR1 is KGHDR and CDR2 is SFDVKD. The CDR3 is 13 amino acids. V was trimmed by 4 bases and J by 2 bases, leaving 7 bases between them. DNA for the CDR3: TGTGCCACCAGTGACAGGGGACAAGAGACCCAGTACTTC. Translation: CATSDRGQETQYF.

The genes are TRBV11-2 and TRBJ1-1, with 8 bases matching TRBD1. The CDR3 runs 15 residues. The trim removed 5 bases at V and 1 base at J, leaving 6 bases unmatched. Per germline, CDR1 SGHAT and CDR2 FQNNGV. The CDR3 region has the DNA TGTGCCAGCAGCCCCGGACAGGGTCGGAACACTGAAGCTTTCTTT. Protein sequence: CASSPGQGRNTEAFF.

The genes are TRBV28 and TRBJ1-1; D is undetermined. CDR1 is MDHEN and CDR2 is SYDVKM in the germline V gene. V dropped 8 bases and J dropped 5 bases, with 12 bases sitting between them. The CDR3 sequence is 12 residues long. CDR3 nucleotide sequence: TGTGCCAGCCAGATCCCCCAGACTGAAGCTTTCTTT. Its protein is CASQIPQTEAFF.

CDR3 sequence: CASSHTGGNTDTQYF. In DNA, the CDR3 is TGTGCCAGCAGCCATACAGGGGGAAACACAGATACGCAGTATTTT. The V gene is TRBV5-4, the J gene TRBJ2-3, with 8 bases that match TRBD1. The CDR3 is made up of 15 amino acids. Germline assignment: CDR1 SGHNT and CDR2 YYREEE (reference sequence). V dropped 4 bases and J dropped 2; count of bases not matched to a gene: 6.

The chain couples TRBV20-1 to TRBJ2-7; no clear D gene. CDR3 length: 11 amino acids. Germline V CDR1 and CDR2: DFQATT, SNEGSKA (reference sequence). The ends were cut back, 6 bases at V and 5 bases at J, with 11 bases in the middle. The CDR3 DNA sequence: TGCAGTGCACGCGAGGCGCACGAGCAGTACTTC. Its translation is CSAREAHEQYF.

The CDR3 DNA reads as TGTGCCAGCAGTGAGGGCGGAAACACCATATATTTT. Protein: CASSEGGNTIYF. This chain uses TRBV2 with TRBJ1-3, with D hard to call. The CDR3 sequence is 12 residues long. Looked up from germline, CDR1 is SNHLY and CDR2 is FYNNEI. V dropped 3 bases and J dropped 4 bases, with 4 bases sitting between them.

The chain recombines TRBV5-4 with TRBJ1-2; weak D call: TRBD1 (5 bases). The CDR3 is made up of 15 amino acids. The V end lost 6 bases, the J end lost 7 bases, and 22 bases lay between the germline ends. Germline V gene lookup returns CDR1 SGHNT and CDR2 YYREEE (reference sequence). The chain's CDR3 is CASTFGGSSGGGYTF. The DNA of the CDR3 is TGTGCCAGCACCTTTGGGGGATCCTCGGGAGGTGGCTACACCTTC.

Turning to this clone: The sample carries other DNA sequences with the same CDR3. This chain connects TRBV30 to TRBJ1-5; the D gene is possibly TRBD1 (5 bases). Germline CDR1 is GTSNPN and CDR2 is SVGIG (reference sequence). The V end was cut by 5 bases, the J end by 7 bases, with 15 bases between. The CDR3 sequence is 13 residues long. The CDR3 DNA follows: TGTGCCTGGTCTACGGGGGGAGGGCAGCCCCAGCATTTT. It encodes CAWSTGGGQPQHF.

This clone is a singleton in its sample. This rearrangement joins TRBV24-1 to TRBJ2-3, with TRBD2 matching 9 bases. Germline V CDR1 and CDR2: KGHDR, SFDVKD. The CDR3 has 15 amino acids. The trim removed 3 bases at V and 1 base at J, leaving 1 base unmatched. In DNA, the CDR3 is TGTGCCACCAGTGATCAGCGGGGGGGCACAGATACGCAGTATTTT. This translates into CATSDQRGGTDTQYF.

The V gene is TRBV19, the J gene TRBJ2-5, with TRBD2 matching 13 bases. The CDR3 loop spans 16 amino acids. Looked up from germline, CDR1 is LNHDA and CDR2 is SQIVND (reference sequence). The trim removed 5 bases at V and 5 bases at J, leaving 8 bases unmatched. CDR3 amino acids: CASSPGTSGVWETQYF. CDR3 bases: TGTGCCAGTAGTCCCGGGACTAGCGGGGTGTGGGAGACCCAGTACTTC.